The sequence of this TCR beta chain was determined in a study of spatial heterogeneity in lung cancer. Study-wide results and limits: Ubiquitous expanded tumor TCRs were seen in blood more at resection than at follow-up.

A distinct unique molecular identifier was carried by each TCR cDNA molecule. TCRdb re-analysed the 5' RACE reads in MiXCR, keeping a single row per CDR3 protein. The table records some 7,000 distinct CDR3 sequences, about 6.7% of them present only once. Sample time point: sample taken at primary tumor resection. The CDR3 totals 15 residues. Germline V gives CDR1 SGHRS, CDR2 YFSETQ. V trimming: 0 bases; J trimming: 6 bases; junction bases outside the gene matches: 5. The table lists this clonotype with many counts. Its antigen is undetermined. The sample here was PBMCs, taken at surgery. The clonotype comes from a male donor with early-stage non-small cell lung cancer. The chain carries TRBV5-1 and TRBJ2-2; 7 bases agree with TRBD1. The CDR3 region is CASSLGQGLSGELFF. CDR3 nucleotide sequence: TGCGCCAGCAGCTTGGGACAGGGTTTATCCGGGGAGCTGTTTTTT.